A selection of T cell receptor beta chains follows, all from one sample in a study of shared T cell receptors in the human thymus. Sequencing used immunoSEQ multiplex PCR; TCRdb keeps in-frame clones, though not all of them. The data hold 450,000 to 650,000 clones, with approximately 80% observed a single time. The same data also contributed to another study, on human thymus T cells.

Sequenced input: thymocytes. These receptors were obtained from a boy less than two years old with a congenital heart defect. CDR3s include the opening cysteine and the closing phenylalanine or tryptophan.

J	V	CDR3
TRBJ2-7	TRBV5-8	CASSLAPRGFSYEQYF
TRBJ2-1	TRBV6-1	CASSEAGLADNEQFF
TRBJ1-5	TRBV10-3	CAISADRGNQPQHF
TRBJ1-1	TRBV23-1	CASMRPGWMNTEAFF
TRBJ1-5	TRBV28	CASSLWSNWPQHF
TRBJ1-2	TRBV11-2	CASSLIRQGARNYGYTF
TRBJ2-3	TRBV11-2	CASSLPRAGYADTQYF
TRBJ2-7	TRBV29-1	CSVCNLGEQYF
TRBJ2-6	TRBV30	CAWSNDRAGANVLTF
TRBJ2-7	TRBV28	CASSPGQGGYEQYF
TRBJ2-7	TRBV30	CAWRERVEQYF
TRBJ2-2	TRBV13	CASSLLWTSDPTGELFF
TRBJ2-1	TRBV10-1	CASSERGTYNEQFF
TRBJ2-2	TRBV5-4	CASGLSTGELFF
TRBJ2-3	TRBV19	CASSINRQGPSTDTQYF
TRBJ1-5	TRBV4-2	CASSQGAGGNQPQHF
TRBJ2-3	TRBV4-3	CASSPQVPADTQYF
TRBJ2-5	TRBV7-9	CASSHRQGETQYF
TRBJ2-7	TRBV4-3	CASSQGIAGVPYEQYF
TRBJ1-4	TRBV14	CASSRGQGATNEKLFF
TRBJ1-1	TRBV25-1	CASSPPGRLGDTEAFF
TRBJ1-4	TRBV25-1	CASSSQGSNEKLFF
TRBJ2-1	TRBV12-5	CASGLPPGLAFITPYNEQFF
TRBJ2-1	TRBV5-6	CASSLKRAGGRWEQFF